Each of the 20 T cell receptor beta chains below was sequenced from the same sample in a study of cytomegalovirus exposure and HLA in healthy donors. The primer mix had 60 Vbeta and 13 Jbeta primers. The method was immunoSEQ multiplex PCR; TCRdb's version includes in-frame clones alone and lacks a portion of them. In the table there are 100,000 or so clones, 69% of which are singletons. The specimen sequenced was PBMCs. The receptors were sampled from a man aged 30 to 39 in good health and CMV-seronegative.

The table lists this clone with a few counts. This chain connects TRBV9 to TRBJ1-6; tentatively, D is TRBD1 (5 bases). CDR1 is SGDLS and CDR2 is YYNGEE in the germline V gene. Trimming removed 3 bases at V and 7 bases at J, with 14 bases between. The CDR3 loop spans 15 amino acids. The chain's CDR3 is CASSAAGRGNSPLHF. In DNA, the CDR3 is TGTGCCAGCAGCGCCGCAGGGCGTGGGAATTCACCCCTCCACTTT.

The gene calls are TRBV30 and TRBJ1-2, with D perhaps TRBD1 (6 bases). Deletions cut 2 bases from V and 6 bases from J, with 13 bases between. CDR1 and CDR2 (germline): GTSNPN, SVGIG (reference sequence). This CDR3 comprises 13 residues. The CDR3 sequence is CAWSLGAEDGYTF. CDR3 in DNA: TGTGCCTGGAGTCTGGGGGCCGAGGATGGCTACACCTTC.

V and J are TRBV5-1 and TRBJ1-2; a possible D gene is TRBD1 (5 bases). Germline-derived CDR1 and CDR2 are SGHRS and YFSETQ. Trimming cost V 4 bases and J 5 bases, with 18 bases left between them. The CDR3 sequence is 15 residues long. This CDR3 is CASSNGGAKGYGYTF. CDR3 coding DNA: TGCGCCAGCAGCAATGGTGGGGCTAAAGGGTATGGCTACACCTTC.

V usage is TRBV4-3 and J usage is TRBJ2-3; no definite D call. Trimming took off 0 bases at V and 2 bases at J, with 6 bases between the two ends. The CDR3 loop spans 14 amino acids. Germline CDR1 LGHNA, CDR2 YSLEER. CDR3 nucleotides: TGCGCCAGCAGCCAAGATTATTACACAGATACGCAGTATTTT. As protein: CASSQDYYTDTQYF.

CDR3 sequence: CASSGTGGTEAFF. In DNA, the CDR3 is TGTGCCAGCTCCGGGACAGGGGGAACTGAAGCTTTCTTT. V and J are TRBV6-5 and TRBJ1-1; TRBD1 matches at 11 bases. V dropped 8 bases and J dropped 5; count of bases not matched to a gene: 4. The CDR3 extends over 13 amino acids. The germline V gene encodes CDR1 MNHEY and CDR2 SVGAGI.

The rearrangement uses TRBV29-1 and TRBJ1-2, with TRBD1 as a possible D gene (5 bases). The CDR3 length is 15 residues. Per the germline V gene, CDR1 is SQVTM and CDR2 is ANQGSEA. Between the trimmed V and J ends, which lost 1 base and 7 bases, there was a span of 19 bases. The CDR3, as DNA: TGCAGCGTTGAAGGAGGCTGGGCAGGGCCGTCTGGCTACACCTTC. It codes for CSVEGGWAGPSGYTF.

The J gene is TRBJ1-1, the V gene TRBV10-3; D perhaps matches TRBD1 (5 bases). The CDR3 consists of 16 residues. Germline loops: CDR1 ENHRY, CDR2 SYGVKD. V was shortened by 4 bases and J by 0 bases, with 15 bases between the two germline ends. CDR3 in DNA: TGTGCCATCAGTGGGTCCCGGGTGACAGTGAACACTGAAGCTTTCTTT. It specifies CAISGSRVTVNTEAFF.

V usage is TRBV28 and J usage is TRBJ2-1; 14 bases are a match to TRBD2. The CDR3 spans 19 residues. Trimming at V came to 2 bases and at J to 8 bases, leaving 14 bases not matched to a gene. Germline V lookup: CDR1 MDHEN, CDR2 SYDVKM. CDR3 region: CASSLPPGTSGSLYDEQFF. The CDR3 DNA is TGTGCCAGCAGTTTACCCCCCGGGACTAGCGGGAGCTTGTACGATGAGCAGTTCTTC.

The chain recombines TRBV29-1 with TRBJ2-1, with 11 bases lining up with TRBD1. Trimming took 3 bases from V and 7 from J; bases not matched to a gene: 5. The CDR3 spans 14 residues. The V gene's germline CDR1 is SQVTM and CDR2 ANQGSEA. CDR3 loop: CSVDRTGGGNEQFF. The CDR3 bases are TGCAGCGTTGATCGGACAGGGGGCGGGAATGAGCAGTTCTTC.

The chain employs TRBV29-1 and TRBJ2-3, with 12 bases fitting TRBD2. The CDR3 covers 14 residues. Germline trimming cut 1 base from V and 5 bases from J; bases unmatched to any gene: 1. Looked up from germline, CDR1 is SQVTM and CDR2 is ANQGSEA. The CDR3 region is CSVEASGRGDTQYF. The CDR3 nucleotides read TGCAGCGTTGAAGCTAGCGGGAGGGGAGATACGCAGTATTTT.

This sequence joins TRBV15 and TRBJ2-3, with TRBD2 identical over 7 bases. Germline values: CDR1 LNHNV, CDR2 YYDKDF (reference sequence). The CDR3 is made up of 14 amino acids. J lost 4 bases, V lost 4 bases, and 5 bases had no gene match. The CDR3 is CATSKGGSADTQYF. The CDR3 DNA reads TGTGCCACCAGCAAGGGCGGGAGCGCAGATACGCAGTATTTT.

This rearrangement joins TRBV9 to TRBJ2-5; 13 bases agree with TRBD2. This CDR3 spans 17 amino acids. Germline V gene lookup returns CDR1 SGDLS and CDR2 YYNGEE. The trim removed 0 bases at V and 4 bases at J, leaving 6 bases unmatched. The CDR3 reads CASSVGPLAGGRETQYF. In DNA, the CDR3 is TGTGCCAGCAGCGTAGGCCCACTAGCGGGAGGGCGAGAGACCCAGTACTTC.

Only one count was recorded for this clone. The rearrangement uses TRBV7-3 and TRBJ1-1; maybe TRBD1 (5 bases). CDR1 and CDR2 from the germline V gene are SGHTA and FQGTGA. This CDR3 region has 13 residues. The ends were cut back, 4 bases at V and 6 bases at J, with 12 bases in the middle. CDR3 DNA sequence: TGTGCCAGCAGCTCCCAATGGGGCGCTGAAGCTTTCTTT. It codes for CASSSQWGAEAFF. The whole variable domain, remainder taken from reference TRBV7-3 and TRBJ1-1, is GAGVSQTPSNKVTEKGKYVELRCDPISGHTALYWYRQSLGQGPEFLIYFQGTGAADDSGLPNDRFFAVRPEGSVSTLKIQRTERGDSAVYLCASSSQWGAEAFFGQGTRLTVV.

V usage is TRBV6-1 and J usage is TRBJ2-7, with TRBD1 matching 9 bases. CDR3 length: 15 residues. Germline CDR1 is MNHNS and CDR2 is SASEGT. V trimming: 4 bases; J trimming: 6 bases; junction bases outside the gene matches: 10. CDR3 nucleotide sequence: TGTGCCAGCAGTGTAACCGGGACAGGGTTACGCGAGCAGTACTTC. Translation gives CASSVTGTGLREQYF.

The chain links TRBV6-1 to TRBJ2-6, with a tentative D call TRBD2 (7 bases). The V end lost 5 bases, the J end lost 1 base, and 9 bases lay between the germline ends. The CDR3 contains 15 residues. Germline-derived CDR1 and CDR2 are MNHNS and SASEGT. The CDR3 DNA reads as TGTGCCAGCAGTCGGGGGGCATCTGGGGCCAACGTCCTGACTTTC. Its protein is CASSRGASGANVLTF.

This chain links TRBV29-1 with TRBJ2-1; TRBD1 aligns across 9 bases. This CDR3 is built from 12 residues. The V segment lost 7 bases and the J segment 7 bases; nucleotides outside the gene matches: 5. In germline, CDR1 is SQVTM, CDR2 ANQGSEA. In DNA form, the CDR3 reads TGCAGCGCCGGGACAGGGTGGAATGAGCAGTTCTTC. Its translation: CSAGTGWNEQFF.

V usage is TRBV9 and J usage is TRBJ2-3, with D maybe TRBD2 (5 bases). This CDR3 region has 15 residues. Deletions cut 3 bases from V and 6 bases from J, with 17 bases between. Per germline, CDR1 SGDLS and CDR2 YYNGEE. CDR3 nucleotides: TGTGCCAGCAGCGGCCTAGTGGGAGTCACGGATACGCAGTATTTT. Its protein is CASSGLVGVTDTQYF.

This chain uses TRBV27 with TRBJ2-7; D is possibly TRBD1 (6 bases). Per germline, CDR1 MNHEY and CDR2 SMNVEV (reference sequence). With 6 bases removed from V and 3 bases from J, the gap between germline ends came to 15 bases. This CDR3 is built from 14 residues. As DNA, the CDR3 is TGTGCCAGCAGGAGGGACACCCGTCTCTACGAGCAGTACTTC. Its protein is CASRRDTRLYEQYF.

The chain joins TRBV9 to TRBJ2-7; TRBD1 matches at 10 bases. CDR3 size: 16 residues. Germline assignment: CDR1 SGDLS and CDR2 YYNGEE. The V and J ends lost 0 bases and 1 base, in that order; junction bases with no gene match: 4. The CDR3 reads CASSVGDRGSSYEQYF. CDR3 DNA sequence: TGTGCCAGCAGCGTAGGGGACAGGGGTAGTTCCTACGAGCAGTACTTC.

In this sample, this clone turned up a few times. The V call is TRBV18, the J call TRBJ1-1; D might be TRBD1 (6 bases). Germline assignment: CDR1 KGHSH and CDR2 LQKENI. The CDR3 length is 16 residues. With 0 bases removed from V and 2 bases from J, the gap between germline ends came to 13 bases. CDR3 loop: CASSPPTRGNNTEAFF. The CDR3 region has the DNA TGTGCCAGCTCACCACCGACGAGGGGGAATAACACTGAAGCTTTCTTT.